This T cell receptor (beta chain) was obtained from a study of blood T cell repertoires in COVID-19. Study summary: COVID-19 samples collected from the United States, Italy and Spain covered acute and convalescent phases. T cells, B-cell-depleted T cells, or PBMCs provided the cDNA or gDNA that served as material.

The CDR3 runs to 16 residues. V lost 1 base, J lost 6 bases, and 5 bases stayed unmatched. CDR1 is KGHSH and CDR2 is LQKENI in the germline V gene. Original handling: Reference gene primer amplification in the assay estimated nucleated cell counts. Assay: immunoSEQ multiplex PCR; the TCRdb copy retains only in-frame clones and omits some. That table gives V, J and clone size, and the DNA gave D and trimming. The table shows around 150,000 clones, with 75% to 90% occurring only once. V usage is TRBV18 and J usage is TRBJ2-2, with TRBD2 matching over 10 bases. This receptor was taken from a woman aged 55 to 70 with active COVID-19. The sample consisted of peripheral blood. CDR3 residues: CASSPRSSGSSGELFF. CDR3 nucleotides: TGTGCCAGCTCACCACGGTCTAGCGGGAGTTCCGGGGAGCTGTTTTTT.